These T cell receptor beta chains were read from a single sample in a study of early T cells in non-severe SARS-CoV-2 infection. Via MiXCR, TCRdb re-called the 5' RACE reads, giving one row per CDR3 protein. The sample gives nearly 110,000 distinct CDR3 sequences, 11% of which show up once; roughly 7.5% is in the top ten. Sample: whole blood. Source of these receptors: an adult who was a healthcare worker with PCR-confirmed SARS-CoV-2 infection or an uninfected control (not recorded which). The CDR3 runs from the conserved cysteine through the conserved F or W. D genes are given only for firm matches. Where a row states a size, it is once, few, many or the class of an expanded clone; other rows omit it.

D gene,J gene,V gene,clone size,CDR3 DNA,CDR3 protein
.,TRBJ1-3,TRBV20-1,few,TGCAGTGTTCACAACGGAAACACCATATATTTT,CSVHNGNTIYF
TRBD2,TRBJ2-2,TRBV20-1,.,TGCAGTGCTAGAGTCGTCACAGCGGGGCGAAACACCGGGGAGCTGTTTTTT,CSARVVTAGRNTGELFF
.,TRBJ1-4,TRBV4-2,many,TGTGCCAGCAGCCCAGCTCTACAGGTGGTCCCAACTAATGAAAAACTGTTTTTT,CASSPALQVVPTNEKLFF
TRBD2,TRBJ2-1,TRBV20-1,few,TGCAGTGCGCGAGATAGGACTAGGGTCGGCAATGAGCAGTTCTTC,CSARDRTRVGNEQFF
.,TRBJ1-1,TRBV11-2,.,TGTGCCAGCAGAGGACCGAGGGGTACTGAAGCTTTCTTT,CASRGPRGTEAFF
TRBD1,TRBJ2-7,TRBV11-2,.,TGTGCCAGCAGCTTCCACCGGGACAGGGCCTCCTACGAGCAGTACTTC,CASSFHRDRASYEQYF
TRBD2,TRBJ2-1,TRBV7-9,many,TGTGCCAGCAGCTTTCGACTAGCGGGAGACAATGAGCAGTTCTTC,CASSFRLAGDNEQFF
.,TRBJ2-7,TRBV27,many,TGTGCCAGCAGGGACAGCTCCTACGAGCAGTACTTC,CASRDSSYEQYF
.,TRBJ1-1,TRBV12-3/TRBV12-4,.,TGTGCCAGCAGTTTTCGCTGGGAATTGAACACTGAAGCTTTCTTT,CASSFRWELNTEAFF
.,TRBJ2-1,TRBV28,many,TGTGCCAGCAGTCCCCGCGGACGGGAAGCCAATGAGCAGTTCTTC,CASSPRGREANEQFF
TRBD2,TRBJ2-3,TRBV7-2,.,TGTGCCAGCAGCCCGGTGACTAGCGGCACAGATACGCAGTATTTT,CASSPVTSGTDTQYF
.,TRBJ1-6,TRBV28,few,TGTGCCAGCACCACAGGGAACTCCTATAATTCACCCCTCCACTTT,CASTTGNSYNSPLHF
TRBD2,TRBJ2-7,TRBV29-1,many,TGCAGCGTTGCCGGGACTAGCGGGAGCGAGCAGTACTTC,CSVAGTSGSEQYF
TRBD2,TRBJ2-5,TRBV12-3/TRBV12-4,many,TGTGCCAGCAGTTTACTTGGGGAGGGTCAAGAGACCCAGTACTTC,CASSLLGEGQETQYF
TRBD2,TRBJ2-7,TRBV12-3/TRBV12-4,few,TGTGCCAGCAGTTGGTCCTCTCCGGGACTAGCTGGTTCCTACGAGCAGTACTTC,CASSWSSPGLAGSYEQYF
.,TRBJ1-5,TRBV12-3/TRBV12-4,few,TGTGCCAGCAGTTTAAATGCGAATCAGCCCCAGCATTTT,CASSLNANQPQHF
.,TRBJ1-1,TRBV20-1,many,TGCAGTGCTAGCCTAGCTGTTGGGAACACTGAAGCTTTCTTT,CSASLAVGNTEAFF
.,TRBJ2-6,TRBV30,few,TGTGCCTGGGGGACCTCCTCTGGGGCCAACGTCCTGACTTTC,CAWGTSSGANVLTF
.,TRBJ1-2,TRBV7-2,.,TGTGCCAGCAGCTTACGTGACAGACCTAACTATGGCTACACCTTC,CASSLRDRPNYGYTF
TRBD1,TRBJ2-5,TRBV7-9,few,TGTGCCAGCAGCACGGCACAGGGACAGGGGTTGGAGACCCAGTACTTC,CASSTAQGQGLETQYF
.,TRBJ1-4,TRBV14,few,TGTGCCAGCAGCCAAGGTGCGGCTGGAGAACTGTTTTTT,CASSQGAAGELFF
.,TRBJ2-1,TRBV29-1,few,TGCAGCGTTTCCCGCTTGACAGATTACAATGAGCAGTTCTTC,CSVSRLTDYNEQFF
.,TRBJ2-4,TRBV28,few,TGTGCCAGCAGTTTTATGAGAGGGATAAACATTCAGTACTTC,CASSFMRGINIQYF